The entry below gives a single T cell receptor (beta chain) sequence along with its context. Its antigen is not known. The data were obtained in a study of shared clonotypes between healthy human individuals. General study points: Sorted-subset sequencing was shown by rarefaction to be incomplete despite large depth. The study found about 5% of naive CD4 clonotypes shared across several donors.

The germline CDR1 and CDR2 sequences are SGHVS and FQNEAQ. The CDR3 contains 15 residues. The ends lost 6 bases at V and 5 bases at J; junction bases unmatched: 10. The material for each subset, its genomic DNA, was split evenly across several immunoSEQ plates. Assay used: immunoSEQ multiplex PCR; TCRdb lists only in-frame clones, some missing. The sample contains 2,500,000 or so clones, 90% to 95% of which appear only once. Both subsets, CD45RA+ naive and CD45RA-negative memory, were split from the CD4+ cells. The gene calls are TRBV7-8 and TRBJ1-1; 9 bases are a match to TRBD1. Sequencing input: naive CD4+ T cells from PBMCs. Subset given: CD45RA+ positively selected. The sequence came from a man aged 18 to 29 in good health. Some clones in this sample may be carry-over from other donors' samples. For the CDR3, the DNA is TGTGCCAGCAGGAAAAGGACAGGGGAGAATACTGAAGCTTTCTTT. It is translated as CASRKRTGENTEAFF.